This T cell receptor (beta chain) was found in a study of T cell changes during pregnancy in multiple sclerosis. After removal of 4 bases from V and 2 bases from J, the junction contained 7 bases not matched to a gene. Per the germline V gene, CDR1 is SGHRS and CDR2 is YFSETQ. The CDR3 runs to 16 residues. Repertoires were generated with immunoSEQ multiplex PCR, while TCRdb's copy carries only in-frame clones and drops some. The sample has around 36,000 clones; over 75% are singletons. The sequence derives from a female donor with multiple sclerosis, enrolled in a pregnancy study. Material: CD8+ T cells from peripheral blood mononuclear cells, obtained before pregnancy. This chain joins TRBV5-1 and TRBJ2-3, with 10 bases matching TRBD1. CDR3 DNA sequence: TGCGCCAGCAGCCCGTCCGGGACAGGGGTCACAGATACGCAGTATTTT. It specifies CASSPSGTGVTDTQYF.